A single sample gave rise to the 30 T cell receptor beta chains below, sequenced in a study of blood T cells in healthy people across ages. With a J-beta primer mix and a sample-barcoded 5' primer, a second PCR ran 7 to 11 cycles. A single record per CDR3 protein comes from TCRdb applying MiXCR to the 5' RACE reads. Counted here are about 730,000 distinct CDR3 sequences, 40% to 45% occurring once; the ten biggest clones make up 20% to 25%. Material for sequencing was blood. These receptors came from a woman aged 55-69 years in good health.

The chain links TRBV6-5 to TRBJ2-1; tentatively, D is TRBD1 (5 bases). Germline V gives CDR1 MNHEY, CDR2 SVGAGI. This CDR3 contains 15 residues. V was shortened by 2 bases and J by 5 bases, with 13 bases between the two germline ends. DNA for the CDR3: TGTGCCAGCAGTTACCAGGGCGAGCAGGACAATGAGCAGTTCTTC. Translation gives CASSYQGEQDNEQFF.

The rearrangement links TRBV29-1 to TRBJ2-1; 9 bases match TRBD1. The tail of the sequence fits TRBJ2-7 better, so the J call may be wrong. Germline V gives CDR1 SQVTM, CDR2 ANQGSEA. This CDR3 has 13 amino acids. Here the CDR3 reads CSVPGQGLDEQYF. CDR3 DNA sequence: TGCAGCGTACCGGGACAGGGTCTCGATGAGCAGTACTTC.

This clonotype was counted a single time. CDR3 in DNA: TGTGCCAGCAGGTGGGACAGATCGTCCTACGAGCAGTACTTC. Its protein product is CASRWDRSSYEQYF. This chain joins TRBV6-6 and TRBJ2-7, with 7 bases matching TRBD1. The CDR3 has 14 amino acids. The germline CDR1 and CDR2 sequences are MNHNY and SVGAGI (reference sequence). V lost 6 bases to trimming and J lost 1 base; unmatched junction nucleotides: 6.

V is TRBV20-1 and J is TRBJ2-7; D remains ambiguous. Germline assignment: CDR1 DFQATT and CDR2 SNEGSKA (reference sequence). This CDR3 is built from 13 residues. Trimming pared 5 bases from V and 2 bases from J, leaving 13 bases between. The CDR3 region has the DNA TGCAGTGCTGCTGGGCTGAACGCCTACGAGCAGTACTTC. It codes for CSAAGLNAYEQYF.

The chain is built from TRBV4-1 and TRBJ1-2; the D is unclear. The CDR3 is 16 residues long. V shed 4 bases and J shed 3 bases, with 18 bases lying between them. The germline gives CDR1 MGHRA, CDR2 YSYEKL. The CDR3 spells CASSLRVRGAHYGYTF. CDR3 DNA sequence: TGCGCCAGCAGCCTAAGGGTACGGGGAGCCCACTATGGCTACACCTTC.

The chain joins TRBV29-1 to TRBJ1-4, with D unresolved. This CDR3 is built from 13 residues. Germline V lookup: CDR1 SQVTM, CDR2 ANQGSEA. Trimming removed 7 bases at V and 7 bases at J, with 16 bases between. The chain's CDR3 is CSGGLSEGEKLFF. For the CDR3, the DNA is TGCAGCGGAGGACTGTCCGAGGGTGAAAAACTGTTTTTT. The variable domain in full, with the rest retrieved from reference TRBV29-1 and TRBJ1-4, is SAVISQKPSRDICQRGTSLTIQCQVDSQVTMMFWYRQQPGQSLTLIATANQGSEATYESGFVIDKFPISRPNLTFSTLTVSNMSPEDSSIYLCSGGLSEGEKLFFGSGTQLSVL.

This clonotype was observed at least ten times. This chain connects TRBV29-1 to TRBJ2-5; D gene uncertain. In germline, CDR1 is SQVTM, CDR2 ANQGSEA. This CDR3 has 15 residues. V lost 0 bases and J 3 bases, leaving 14 bases between the germline ends. The CDR3 DNA is TGCAGCGTTGAAGACTGGGTACAGCCAAAAGAGACCCAGTACTTC. It codes for CSVEDWVQPKETQYF.

Concerning this clonotype itself: The conserved closing phenylalanine or tryptophan is absent in this CDR3, likely reflecting a read error. The rearrangement uses TRBV11-2 and TRBJ2-5; TRBD2 aligns across 9 bases. CDR1 and CDR2 (germline): SGHAT, FQNNGV. CDR3 size: 18 residues. Trimming at V came to 5 bases and at J to 1 base, leaving 14 bases not matched to a gene. Here the CDR3 reads CASSQHSNPRGGQETQYS. DNA for the CDR3: TGTGCCAGCAGCCAGCACTCTAATCCGCGGGGGGGCCAAGAGACCCAGTACTCC.

This clonotype was detected only a few times. The V gene is TRBV4-2, the J gene TRBJ2-5; D is uncertain. CDR1 is LGHNA, CDR2 YNFKEQ, per germline. Trimming pared 0 bases from V and 2 bases from J, leaving 10 bases between. The length of the CDR3 is 15 residues. CDR3: CASSQDWNSQETQYF. DNA of the CDR3: TGTGCCAGCAGCCAAGACTGGAACTCTCAAGAGACCCAGTACTTC.

This clonotype appeared a few times. The rearrangement links TRBV20-1 to TRBJ2-3; D may be TRBD1 or TRBD2 (5 bases each). Germline V gives CDR1 DFQATT, CDR2 SNEGSKA (reference sequence). The V end was cut by 1 base, the J end by 2 bases, with 10 bases between. The CDR3 is 14 residues long. DNA for the CDR3: TGCAGTGCTAGAGTTGGGGGATTCACAGATACGCAGTATTTT. Translated: CSARVGGFTDTQYF.

The chain carries TRBV24-1 and TRBJ1-5; D is undetermined. V gave up 3 bases and J gave up 1 base, with 6 bases separating them. CDR1 KGHDR and CDR2 SFDVKD come from the germline V gene. This CDR3 is 14 amino acids long. The CDR3, as DNA: TGTGCCACCAGTGATATAGACAGCAATCAGCCCCAGCATTTT. Protein product: CATSDIDSNQPQHF.

The chain employs TRBV7-8 and TRBJ2-3; the D is unclear. Trimming cost V 2 bases and J 5 bases, with 8 bases left between them. There are 13 residues in the CDR3. CDR1 is SGHVS and CDR2 is FQNEAQ in the germline V gene. The CDR3: CASSLLSGDTQYF. Written as DNA, the CDR3 is TGTGCCAGCAGCTTACTCTCAGGAGATACGCAGTATTTT.

This rearrangement joins TRBV7-9 to TRBJ2-5, with D uncertain. The CDR3 has 12 amino acids. V lost 5 bases to trimming and J lost 5 bases, with 9 bases between them. The germline V gene has CDR1 SEHNR and CDR2 FQNEAQ (reference sequence). The DNA of the CDR3 is TGTGCCAGCAGCCAGGCGTGGGAGACCCAGTACTTC. Translating it yields CASSQAWETQYF.

This clonotype has only a few counts. The chain couples TRBV6-2 or TRBV6-3 to TRBJ1-1, with 8 positions matching TRBD1. Trimming removed 2 bases from V and 4 bases from J; junction bases left unmatched: 12. The CDR3 totals 17 residues. Germline V gene sequence: CDR1 MNHEY, CDR2 SVGEGT. The CDR3 loop reads CASSYPFGAGGFTEAFF. The CDR3 nucleotides are TGTGCCAGCAGTTACCCGTTCGGGGCAGGGGGCTTCACTGAAGCTTTCTTT.

This clonotype was counted once. J is TRBJ1-1 and V is TRBV29-1, with a possible D match to TRBD1 (6 bases). Trimming left V 6 bases short and J 1 base short, with 12 bases between. Germline-derived CDR1 and CDR2 are SQVTM and ANQGSEA. The CDR3 has 13 amino acids. Here the CDR3 reads CSVRTDTNTEAFF. In nucleotides, the CDR3 is TGCAGCGTCCGGACAGACACGAACACTGAAGCTTTCTTT.

This clonotype was seen only a few times. This rearrangement joins TRBV18 to TRBJ1-6; maybe TRBD1 (6 bases). In germline, CDR1 is KGHSH, CDR2 LQKENI. CDR3 length equals 15 residues. Between the trimmed V and J ends, which lost 6 bases and 7 bases, there was a span of 16 bases. The CDR3 bases are TGTGCCAGCTCGCCCGGACAGCTTTTAAATTCACCCCTCCACTTT. The encoded protein is CASSPGQLLNSPLHF.

The table lists this clonotype with a few counts. The chain employs TRBV5-1 and TRBJ2-1; 8 nucleotides align to TRBD1. Germline CDR1 SGHRS, CDR2 YFSETQ. The trim removed 4 bases at V and 0 bases at J, leaving 3 bases unmatched. CDR3 size: 15 residues. CDR3 in DNA: TGCGCCAGCAGCGTCGACAGGGGCTCCTACAATGAGCAGTTCTTC. This translates into CASSVDRGSYNEQFF.

The chain links TRBV7-2 to TRBJ1-5; D gene unclear. V was trimmed by 5 bases and J by 0 bases, leaving 11 bases between them. The CDR3 totals 15 residues. Germline assignment: CDR1 SGHTA and CDR2 FQGNSA. The CDR3 region has the DNA TGTGCCAGCAGCACCCACCGAGGTAGCAATCAGCCCCAGCATTTT. This gives the protein CASSTHRGSNQPQHF.

This clonotype has a count of ten or more. The chain joins TRBV6-6 to TRBJ2-7; maybe TRBD1 (5 bases). Germline values: CDR1 MNHNY, CDR2 SVGAGI (reference sequence). This CDR3 is built from 11 residues. Trimming pared 7 bases from V and 6 bases from J, leaving 10 bases between. DNA for the CDR3: TGTGCCAGCAAGGCAGGGTCCGAGCAGTACTTC. This sequence encodes CASKAGSEQYF.

Only a few counts were recorded for this clonotype. The chain recombines TRBV9 with TRBJ2-1; TRBD2 matches at 11 bases. The ends lost 1 base at V and 5 bases at J; junction bases unmatched: 5. CDR1 is SGDLS and CDR2 is YYNGEE in the germline V gene. The CDR3 runs to 16 residues. CDR3 bases: TGTGCCAGCAGCGTACTTGGGACTAGCGGTAACAATGAGCAGTTCTTC. It yields the protein CASSVLGTSGNNEQFF.

The gene calls are TRBV7-3 and TRBJ1-6; 7 nucleotides agree with TRBD1. The CDR3 contains 14 residues. V was pared by 8 bases and J by 7 bases, with 8 bases of the junction left unmatched. From germline, CDR1 is SGHTA and CDR2 FQGTGA. The CDR3 DNA reads as TGTGCCAGCGCCAAGGGGGCAGACAATTCACCCCTCCACTTT. Translated: CASAKGADNSPLHF.

The chain combines TRBV12-3 or TRBV12-4 with TRBJ2-7; D ambiguous. This CDR3 region has 15 residues. Between the trimmed V and J ends, which lost 2 bases and 4 bases, there was a span of 15 bases. CDR3 DNA sequence: TGTGCCAGCAGTTTATGGGAAACGCTCTCTTACGAGCAGTACTTC. Its protein is CASSLWETLSYEQYF.

Worth noting for this clonotype: One base away lies a much larger clone, so this may be a sequencing read error. The CDR3 protein is CVSSSQGAGSYEQYF. The DNA for the CDR3 is TGTGTCAGCAGTTCACAGGGGGCTGGGTCCTACGAGCAGTACTTC. The V gene is TRBV12-3 or TRBV12-4, the J gene TRBJ2-7, with TRBD1 matching over 9 bases. CDR3 length: 15 amino acids.

This chain uses TRBV14 with TRBJ2-7, with TRBD2 matching over 7 bases. Trimming at V came to 2 bases and at J to 2 bases, leaving 6 bases not matched to a gene. CDR1 is SGHDN, CDR2 FVKESK, per germline. This CDR3 is 15 amino acids long. The CDR3, as DNA: TGTGCCAGCAGCCAACCACTAGCGATACCCTACGAGCAGTACTTC. It yields the protein CASSQPLAIPYEQYF. The variable domain in full, completed from reference TRBV14 and TRBJ2-7, reads EAGVTQFPSHSVIEKGQTVTLRCDPISGHDNLYWYRRVMGKEIKFLLHFVKESKQDESGMPNNRFLAERTGGTYSTLKVQPAELEDSGVYFCASSQPLAIPYEQYFGPGTRLTVT.

The chain carries TRBV29-1 and TRBJ2-3; 11 nucleotides match TRBD2. Germline CDR1 and CDR2: SQVTM and ANQGSEA. The junction had 2 bases not matched to a gene; V was cut back by 1 base and J by 2 bases. CDR3 length equals 15 residues. The CDR3 region is CSVEVAGGSTDTQYF. As DNA, the CDR3 is TGCAGCGTTGAAGTAGCGGGGGGGTCCACAGATACGCAGTATTTT.

This clonotype came up a few times. V is TRBV3-1 and J is TRBJ1-1; no clear D gene. This CDR3 is 14 amino acids long. Trimming pared 1 base from V and 1 base from J, leaving 7 bases between. The germline V gene encodes CDR1 LGHDT and CDR2 YNNKEL (reference sequence). In nucleotides, the CDR3 is TGTGCCAGCAGCCAAGTTGGCGAGAACACTGAAGCTTTCTTT. It yields the protein CASSQVGENTEAFF. Looking up the rest from reference TRBV3-1 and TRBJ1-1 gives the full variable domain: DTAVSQTPKYLVTQMGNDKSIKCEQNLGHDTMYWYKQDSKKFLKIMFSYNNKELIINETVPNRFSPKSPDKAHLNLHINSLELGDSAVYFCASSQVGENTEAFFGQGTRLTVV.

The chain has TRBV7-3 and TRBJ2-5; D assignment may be TRBD1 or TRBD2 (6 bases each). Trimming removed 5 bases at V and 5 bases at J, with 12 bases between. Germline V gives CDR1 SGHTA, CDR2 FQGTGA. This CDR3 has 13 residues. The CDR3 DNA is TGTGCCAGCAGCGACGGGGGCAGGGAGACCCAGTACTTC. Translation gives CASSDGGRETQYF.

The genes are TRBV11-2 and TRBJ1-1, with 7 bases identical to TRBD1. Losses at the gene ends were 0 bases for V and 9 bases for J; bases not matched to a gene: 7. The germline V gene encodes CDR1 SGHAT and CDR2 FQNNGV. The CDR3 totals 14 residues. CDR3 loop: CASSLDLVDRKAFF. CDR3 nucleotides: TGTGCCAGCAGCTTAGATCTGGTGGACAGGAAAGCTTTCTTT.

On this clonotype: This may be a read error, as it is one base from a much larger clone. This rearrangement joins TRBV10-3 to TRBJ2-7, with no clear D. Trimming removed 10 bases at V and 7 bases at J, with 17 bases between. Per the germline V gene, CDR1 is ENHRY and CDR2 is SYGVKD. CDR3 length: 12 amino acids. The CDR3, as DNA: TGTGCCAACTCGGCCCTCGGCAATGAGCAGTACTTC. Encoded protein: CANSALGNEQYF.

The chain has TRBV12-3 or TRBV12-4 and TRBJ2-1; 10 bases line up with TRBD2. The CDR3 is made up of 19 amino acids. Trimming removed 4 bases from V and 0 bases from J; junction bases left unmatched: 12. CDR3 nucleotides: TGTGCCAGCAGTTCTCCCAGCGGGAGGGCTTCAGGCTCCTACAATGAGCAGTTCTTC. It translates to CASSSPSGRASGSYNEQFF.